This T cell receptor beta chain was found in a study of T cells in Graves' hyperthyroidism and ophthalmopathy. In the study overall: Initial diagnosis, before any treatment, was when peripheral blood was collected.

Exclusion of patients followed from uncontrolled infection, other autoimmune disease, pregnancy or lactation. Source material for PBMCs was about 10 ml fresh peripheral blood. Germline-derived CDR1 and CDR2 are MGHRA and YSYEKL. The CDR3 contains 15 residues. Study-wide results and caveats: In validation, the model predicted ophthalmopathy. These predictions came a median approximately 6.5 months before onset.

The source material, RNA transcripts, was used to amplify TCR beta CDR3 regions. Primed by the HTBI set, a first-round RT-PCR was run on the TCR CDR3. TCRdb itself ran the multiplex PCR reads through MiXCR, one entry per CDR3 protein. In the table there are about 400,000 distinct CDR3 sequences, 15% to 19% of which are singletons. This clonotype was seen a few times. Its cognate antigen is unknown. A junction boundary mismatches the germline segment, possibly from a read error. Specimen: blood. The J gene is TRBJ1-4, the V gene TRBV4-1; D ambiguous. The clonotype originates from a woman between 18 and 30 years old with Graves' hyperthyroidism. This chain's CDR3 is CASSQGEVTNEELFF. The CDR3 DNA follows: TGCGCCAGCAGCCAAGGGGAGGTAACTAATGAAGAACTGTTTTTT.